A selection of T cell receptor beta chains follows, all from one sample in a study of cytotoxic CD8 clonotypes in ibrutinib-treated CLL. The repertoire was sequenced with immunoSEQ multiplex PCR; TCRdb's copy has only in-frame clones and lacks some. The sample yields approximately 330,000 clones, more than 65% seen once. The source was PBMCs, collected before ibrutinib treatment. The origin of the receptors is a human donor with chronic lymphocytic leukemia. Each CDR3 is given with its conserved first and last residue. D genes are given only for firm matches. For some rows the clone size is stated as once, few or many, or as a class when expanded; others skip it.

j_call clone_size v_call d_call cdr3_aa cdr3_nt
TRBJ1-2 . TRBV5-1 TRBD1 CASSLAEAGGHGYTF TGCGCCAGCAGCTTGGCCGAGGCAGGGGGCCATGGCTACACCTTC
TRBJ2-7 . TRBV28 . CASSFLTYEQYF TGTGCCAGCAGTTTTTTAACTTACGAGCAGTACTTC
TRBJ2-1 . TRBV4-1 . CASSQGATSRLYNEQFF TGCGCCAGCAGCCAAGGGGCTACTTCAAGACTTTACAATGAGCAGTTCTTC
TRBJ2-7 . TRBV4-3 . CASSQDRGLEVSEQYF TGCGCCAGCAGCCAAGACCGGGGGTTGGAGGTCTCCGAGCAGTACTTC
TRBJ2-7 . TRBV7-6 TRBD1 CASSPGTDDEQYF TGTGCCAGCAGCCCGGGGACAGATGACGAGCAGTACTTC
TRBJ1-2 . TRBV7-9 TRBD1 CASSLQGGYGYTF TGTGCCAGCAGCTTGCAGGGGGGCTATGGCTACACCTTC
TRBJ2-7 . TRBV14 TRBD2 CASSQGREPLRAYEQYF TGTGCCAGCAGCCAGGGGAGGGAACCTTTGCGGGCTTACGAGCAGTACTTC
TRBJ1-1 few TRBV11-2 . CASSSRTAEAFF TGTGCCAGCAGCTCCCGGACAGCGGAAGCTTTCTTT
TRBJ2-7 few TRBV7-9 TRBD1 CASSLVEGQGSSYEQYF TGTGCCAGCAGCTTAGTCGAGGGACAGGGTAGCTCCTACGAGCAGTACTTC
TRBJ1-2 once TRBV7-2 . CASSSRTGPYGYTF TGTGCCAGCAGCTCCCGAACAGGGCCTTATGGCTACACCTTC
TRBJ2-1 . TRBV30 . CAWSVLPESGPDNEQFF TGTGCCTGGAGTGTACTACCTGAGAGCGGTCCGGACAATGAGCAGTTCTTC
TRBJ2-3 once TRBV9 . CASSVSRSDTQYF TGTGCCAGCAGCGTAAGTAGATCAGATACGCAGTATTTT
TRBJ1-1 few TRBV28 . CASIGGTEAFF TGTGCCAGCATCGGTGGCACTGAAGCTTTCTTT
TRBJ2-7 . TRBV10-2 TRBD2 CASSELSGRIEQYF TGCGCCAGCAGTGAGCTTAGCGGGAGGATCGAGCAGTACTTC
TRBJ2-3 few TRBV6-5 . CASRPHGTDTQYF TGTGCCAGCAGACCTCATGGCACAGATACGCAGTATTTT
TRBJ2-1 . TRBV7-2 . CASSLNWAGEQFF TGTGCCAGCAGCTTAAACTGGGCGGGTGAGCAGTTCTTC
TRBJ1-5 . TRBV10-3 TRBD1 CAITEGQEGQPQHF TGTGCCATCACCGAAGGACAGGAGGGTCAGCCCCAGCATTTT
TRBJ1-2 . TRBV20-1 . CSVYASYGYTF TGCAGTGTATATGCCAGCTATGGCTACACCTTC
TRBJ2-1 . TRBV18 . CASSPPVGDNEQFF TGTGCCAGCTCACCTCCCGTGGGGGACAATGAGCAGTTCTTC
TRBJ1-1 . TRBV29-1 . CSVAYSRGEAFF TGCAGCGTCGCTTATTCTAGGGGTGAAGCTTTCTTT
TRBJ1-2 . TRBV15 TRBD1 CATSRPTGSNYGYTF TGTGCCACCAGCAGACCGACAGGGTCTAACTATGGCTACACCTTC
TRBJ2-7 few TRBV7-2 . CASSLAWTHSYEQYF TGTGCCAGCAGCTTAGCTTGGACCCACAGCTACGAGCAGTACTTC
TRBJ1-2 . TRBV30 . CAWSEGNGYTF TGTGCCTGGAGCGAAGGGAACGGCTACACCTTC
TRBJ2-7 once TRBV6-5 TRBD1 CASSKGQRPYEQYF TGTGCCAGCAGCAAGGGACAGCGCCCCTACGAGCAGTACTTC
TRBJ2-7 . TRBV30 TRBD1 CALQGQGSYEQYF TGTGCCCTACAGGGACAGGGAAGTTACGAGCAGTACTTC
TRBJ2-7 . TRBV10-3 . CATEGQSSEQYF TGTGCCACCGAAGGACAGTCGTCCGAGCAGTACTTC
TRBJ1-1 . TRBV6-5 . CASSSRHGGKAFF TGTGCCAGCAGTTCCAGACATGGGGGAAAAGCTTTCTTT
TRBJ1-1 . TRBV29-1 . CSVEFRRLNTEAFF TGCAGCGTTGAATTCAGGAGATTGAACACTGAAGCTTTCTTT
TRBJ2-7 . TRBV7-7 TRBD2 CASRPRGREGSRYEQYF TGTGCTAGCAGACCCAGGGGTCGGGAGGGCTCCCGCTACGAGCAGTACTTC
TRBJ1-2 . TRBV2 . CASRRDPTASYGYTF TGTGCCAGCAGAAGGGACCCGACCGCTTCGTATGGCTACACCTTC
TRBJ2-7 . TRBV6-5 . CASSPRDYEQYF TGTGCCAGCAGCCCAAGGGACTACGAGCAGTACTTC
TRBJ2-3 . TRBV5-1 . CASSSTQGPDTQYF TGCGCCAGCAGCTCAACACAGGGCCCAGATACGCAGTATTTT
TRBJ1-1 once TRBV7-3 TRBD1 CASSRTGGVYGTEAFF TGTGCCAGCAGCCGTACAGGGGGCGTTTATGGCACTGAAGCTTTCTTT
TRBJ2-7 . TRBV2 TRBD2 CASRIPGLAGKEQYF TGTGCCAGCAGAATTCCGGGACTAGCGGGAAAAGAGCAGTACTTC
TRBJ1-3 . TRBV9 . CASSEPRDTSSSSGNTIYF TGTGCCAGCAGCGAACCCAGGGACACGTCCTCCTCCTCTGGAAACACCATATATTTT
TRBJ1-1 . TRBV5-4 TRBD1 CASGQGRDRYTEAFF TGTGCCAGCGGCCAGGGACGGGACAGGTACACTGAAGCTTTCTTT
TRBJ2-1 . TRBV10-3 . CAISPLNVRSQFF TGTGCCATCAGCCCGCTTAATGTCAGGTCGCAGTTCTTC
TRBJ2-7 . TRBV5-1 . CASSQGDTYYEQYF TGCGCCAGCAGCCAAGGGGACACATACTACGAGCAGTACTTC
TRBJ2-5 . TRBV6-1 TRBD2 CASRWTSGYQETQYF TGTGCCAGCCGGTGGACTAGCGGGTACCAAGAGACCCAGTACTTC
TRBJ1-2 . TRBV5-8 . CASSLTVFYGYTF TGTGCCAGCAGCTTGACAGTTTTCTATGGCTACACCTTC
TRBJ1-4 once TRBV9 TRBD1 CASSVGQGALVTNEKLFF TGTGCCAGCAGCGTAGGACAGGGGGCCCTTGTAACTAATGAAAAACTGTTTTTT
TRBJ2-3 . TRBV19 . CASRRSGRPDTQYF TGTGCCAGTAGACGGAGCGGAAGGCCAGATACGCAGTATTTT
TRBJ1-4 . TRBV29-1 . CSGMVLEKLFF TGCAGCGGAATGGTTTTGGAAAAACTGTTTTTT
TRBJ2-7 . TRBV7-2 TRBD2 CASSFGLATTYEQYF TGTGCCAGCAGCTTCGGACTAGCAACGACCTACGAGCAGTACTTC